This is a list of T cell receptor beta chains from one sample in a study of cytomegalovirus exposure and HLA in healthy donors. TCRdb's table, derived via immunoSEQ multiplex PCR, lists solely in-frame clones and lacks some. The sample lists 200,000 or so clones, 84% occurring once. The source material was PBMCs. These receptors were collected from a woman between 25 and 40 years old in good health and CMV-seropositive. Both conserved end residues are part of each CDR3. A D gene is named only where the DNA matches it firmly. Clone size, where shown, is once, few, many, or a class for clones that have expanded.

clone_size	v_call	d_call	j_call	cdr3_nt	cdr3_aa
few	TRBV5-1	TRBD1	TRBJ2-7	TGCGCCAGCAGCTTGGCCGGGACAGGGTACGAGCAGTACTTC	CASSLAGTGYEQYF
-	TRBV5-4	TRBD2	TRBJ2-1	TGTGCCAGCAGCTCCGGGACTAGCGGCAATGAGCAGTTCTTC	CASSSGTSGNEQFF
-	TRBV9	TRBD1	TRBJ2-7	TGTGCCAGCAGCGAATGGGACAGGCCATCCTACGAGCAGTACTTC	CASSEWDRPSYEQYF
-	TRBV5-1	TRBD1	TRBJ1-4	TGCGCCAGCAGCATACAGGGGGATGAAAAACTGTTTTTT	CASSIQGDEKLFF
-	TRBV9	TRBD2	TRBJ2-1	TGTGCCAGCAGCGTTGGGACTACGGGATATGAGCAGTTCTTC	CASSVGTTGYEQFF
-	TRBV15	TRBD2	TRBJ2-1	TGTGCCACCAGCAGAGGTCAGCGGGGTGACAATGAGCAGTTCTTC	CATSRGQRGDNEQFF
-	TRBV25-1	-	TRBJ1-2	TGTGCCAGCAGTGTAGGGGGTACGTACTATGGCTACACCTTC	CASSVGGTYYGYTF
-	TRBV5-4	TRBD2	TRBJ2-7	TGTGCCAGCAGCTCTTGGCTCGGACTAGCGGGAGGGAACGAGCAGTACTTC	CASSSWLGLAGGNEQYF
-	TRBV14	TRBD2	TRBJ2-1	TGTGCCAGCAGCCAAGCCCGGACTAGCGTCAATGAGCAGTTCTTC	CASSQARTSVNEQFF
-	TRBV5-6	-	TRBJ1-3	TGTGCCAGCAGCCCCGCGGGGGAGGGCAGGAACACCATATATTTT	CASSPAGEGRNTIYF
-	TRBV11-2	-	TRBJ2-7	TGTGCCAGCATTCTCGGACGGGGAGCAGAGCAGTACTTC	CASILGRGAEQYF
-	TRBV7-9	TRBD2	TRBJ2-1	TGTGCCAGCAGCTTAGCGATGGTAAGCGGGAGGGCCAACAATGAGCAGTTCTTC	CASSLAMVSGRANNEQFF
-	TRBV29-1	-	TRBJ2-1	TGCAGCGTTGACGGGGTTTGGTCCGATGAGCAGTTCTTC	CSVDGVWSDEQFF
-	TRBV6-6	-	TRBJ1-2	TGTGCCAGCAGTTACGGCGGGGGGGACGGCTACACCTTC	CASSYGGGDGYTF
-	TRBV15	-	TRBJ2-1	TGTGCCACCAGCAGAGGGGCGGGATTTTTTTCTGATGAGCAGTTCTTC	CATSRGAGFFSDEQFF
-	TRBV19	TRBD1	TRBJ2-7	TGTGCCTCCTCGACAGGGTATAGCTACGAGCAGTACTTC	CASSTGYSYEQYF
-	TRBV6-1	-	TRBJ1-2	TGTGCCAGCAGGTGGGGCGAGGGCTACACCTTC	CASRWGEGYTF
few	TRBV15	-	TRBJ2-7	TGTGCCACCAGCAGAGGGCTCGGGGAGCAGTACTTC	CATSRGLGEQYF
few	TRBV29-1	-	TRBJ1-5	TGCAGCGTTGGGGAGAATCCAAGTCAGCCCCAGCATTTT	CSVGENPSQPQHF
-	TRBV7-8	-	TRBJ1-2	TGTGCCAGCAGCTTAGATAGGGGTGGAAGAGGCTACACCTTC	CASSLDRGGRGYTF
once	TRBV5-1	TRBD1	TRBJ2-5	TGCGCCAGCAGACTGTCACAGGGGATCCAAGAGACCCAGTACTTC	CASRLSQGIQETQYF
once	TRBV4-2	TRBD1	TRBJ1-5	TGTGCCAGCAGCCAAGAGGCCCGCCTACGGACAGGGGGCACGACTAGCAATCAGCCCCAGCATTTT	CASSQEARLRTGGTTSNQPQHF
once	TRBV5-1	-	TRBJ1-3	TGCGCCAGCAGCTTGGACGGACACTCTGGAAACACCATATATTTT	CASSLDGHSGNTIYF
-	TRBV4-1	TRBD2	TRBJ2-1	TGCGCCAGCAGCCAAGGGACTAGCGACACCTACAATGAGCAGTTCTTC	CASSQGTSDTYNEQFF
-	TRBV4-2	-	TRBJ2-7	TGTGCCAGCAGCCAGGCCCAGGCGGGTGACTACGAGCAGTACTTC	CASSQAQAGDYEQYF
many	TRBV9	TRBD1	TRBJ2-7	TGTGCCAGCAGCGTTTCTGACAGGGTGTACGAGCAGTACTTC	CASSVSDRVYEQYF
-	TRBV2	TRBD1	TRBJ2-1	TGTGCCAGCAGTGTCCGGGACAGGGGGGGAAATGAGCAGTTCTTC	CASSVRDRGGNEQFF
-	TRBV10-3	-	TRBJ2-1	TGTGCCATCAGCGGGGACTTGTCGGCCTATGGGCAGTTCTTC	CAISGDLSAYGQFF
-	TRBV6-5	-	TRBJ2-5	TGTGCCAGCAGTTACTCCGACAGTCCAGAGACCCAGTACTTC	CASSYSDSPETQYF
-	TRBV19	-	TRBJ1-2	TGTGCCAGTAGTCCGAACTATGGCTACACCTTC	CASSPNYGYTF
-	TRBV9	TRBD1	TRBJ2-7	TGTGCCAGCAGCGTAGGCAGACAGGGGTACGAGCAGTACTTC	CASSVGRQGYEQYF
-	TRBV4-1	-	TRBJ2-7	TGCGCCAGCAGCCAAAAATTGACTGTTAGCTCCTACGAGCAGTACTTC	CASSQKLTVSSYEQYF
few	TRBV6-4	TRBD1	TRBJ2-2	TGTGCCAGCAGACAGTCCGGGACAGGGCCAACCGGGGAGCTGTTTTTT	CASRQSGTGPTGELFF
-	TRBV27	TRBD2	TRBJ2-2	TGTGCCAGCATTGGAGGGAGGGCCTTAGCCACCGGGGAGCTGTTTTTT	CASIGGRALATGELFF
-	TRBV5-5	TRBD1	TRBJ2-7	TGTGCCAGCAGCTTCGTGGAGGGACAGGGCTACGAGCAGTACTTC	CASSFVEGQGYEQYF
-	TRBV28	TRBD2	TRBJ2-3	TGTGCCAGCAGTCGGATCGTAAGCGGGAAGCATTACACAGATACGCAGTATTTT	CASSRIVSGKHYTDTQYF